Below, one TCR beta chain is given with its context. Its specificity is unknown. With V trimmed by 5 bases and J by 2 bases, 4 bases remained unmatched. Germline lookup yields CDR1 MNHEY and CDR2 SVGAGI. The CDR3 has 14 residues. The repertoire was sequenced with immunoSEQ multiplex PCR; TCRdb's copy has only in-frame clones and lacks some. The data contain about 59,000 clones, almost 90% of them seen just once; the ten biggest clones take up roughly 2%. The entry originates in a study of T cells in localized non-small cell lung cancer. Study findings and constraints: There was an association of higher blood T cell density with longer overall survival. Adjacent lung exhibited a median of around 60 among the 100 most abundant tumor clones. Tumor trailed uninvolved adjacent lung in T cell clonality, which peaked there. It remains possible that heterogeneity exists, since only one tumor region was sequenced.

This specimen was peripheral blood, taken before any cancer treatment. The sequence derives from a woman aged 35-75 years with stage I lung adenocarcinoma. The chain has TRBV6-5 and TRBJ1-1, with TRBD1 identical over 8 bases. CDR3 sequence: CASSTGGSNTEAFF. The DNA of the CDR3 is TGTGCCAGCAGTACAGGGGGTTCTAACACTGAAGCTTTCTTT.